The 2 T cell receptor beta chains presented below share a single source sample, sequenced in a study of cytotoxic CD8 clonotypes in ibrutinib-treated CLL. Produced via immunoSEQ multiplex PCR; TCRdb's table is partial and in-frame only. The sample includes fewer than 150,000 clones, around 84% of them seen just once. The material sequenced was PBMCs, taken after 24 months of ibrutinib treatment. The source is a human donor with chronic lymphocytic leukemia.

This clone was observed a handful of times. For the CDR3, the DNA is TGTGCCAGTCCCGGCCCCGGTCAGCCCCAGCATTTT. The encoded protein is CASPGPGQPQHF. The chain has TRBV7-4 and TRBJ1-5, with no clear D. CDR3 length: 12 residues. Between the trimmed V and J ends, which lost 9 bases and 6 bases, there was a span of 12 bases. Germline assignment: CDR1 SGHVT and CDR2 SQSDAQ.

The chain is built from TRBV9 and TRBJ2-7, with TRBD1 matching 7 bases. From germline, CDR1 is SGDLS and CDR2 YYNGEE. The CDR3 extends over 15 amino acids. Losses at the gene ends were 6 bases for V and 0 bases for J; bases not matched to a gene: 9. The CDR3 sequence is CASKDHDRDSYEQYF. Here the CDR3 DNA reads TGTGCCAGCAAGGATCACGACAGGGACTCCTACGAGCAGTACTTC.